The following is a T cell receptor (beta chain) sequence with its context. Its antigen is currently unknown. This record belongs to a study of T cells in localized non-small cell lung cancer. Study findings and constraints: Median detection of top 100 tumor clones in adjacent lung was roughly 61 clones. Maximal T cell clonality occurred in uninvolved adjacent lung, with tumor ranking below it. An association was observed between higher blood T cell density and longer overall survival. Heterogeneity remains possible, as sequencing covered one tumor region only.

Sequenced by immunoSEQ multiplex PCR; TCRdb stores in-frame clones only, minus some. This table holds about 40,000 clones, approximately 86% found once. This CDR3 has 19 residues. J was trimmed by 2 bases and V by 6 bases; bases with no gene match: 19. The germline CDR1 and CDR2 sequences are MNHEY and SMNVEV (reference sequence). The source is a man aged 18 to 49 with stage I lung adenocarcinoma. This specimen consisted of peripheral blood, obtained before any cancer treatment. The J gene is TRBJ2-7, the V gene TRBV27; 10 bases fit TRBD1. CDR3 DNA sequence: TGTGCCAGCAGCCCCCGGGCGGGGACAGGGGTACGTTTTCCCTACGAGCAGTACTTC. Its translation is CASSPRAGTGVRFPYEQYF.